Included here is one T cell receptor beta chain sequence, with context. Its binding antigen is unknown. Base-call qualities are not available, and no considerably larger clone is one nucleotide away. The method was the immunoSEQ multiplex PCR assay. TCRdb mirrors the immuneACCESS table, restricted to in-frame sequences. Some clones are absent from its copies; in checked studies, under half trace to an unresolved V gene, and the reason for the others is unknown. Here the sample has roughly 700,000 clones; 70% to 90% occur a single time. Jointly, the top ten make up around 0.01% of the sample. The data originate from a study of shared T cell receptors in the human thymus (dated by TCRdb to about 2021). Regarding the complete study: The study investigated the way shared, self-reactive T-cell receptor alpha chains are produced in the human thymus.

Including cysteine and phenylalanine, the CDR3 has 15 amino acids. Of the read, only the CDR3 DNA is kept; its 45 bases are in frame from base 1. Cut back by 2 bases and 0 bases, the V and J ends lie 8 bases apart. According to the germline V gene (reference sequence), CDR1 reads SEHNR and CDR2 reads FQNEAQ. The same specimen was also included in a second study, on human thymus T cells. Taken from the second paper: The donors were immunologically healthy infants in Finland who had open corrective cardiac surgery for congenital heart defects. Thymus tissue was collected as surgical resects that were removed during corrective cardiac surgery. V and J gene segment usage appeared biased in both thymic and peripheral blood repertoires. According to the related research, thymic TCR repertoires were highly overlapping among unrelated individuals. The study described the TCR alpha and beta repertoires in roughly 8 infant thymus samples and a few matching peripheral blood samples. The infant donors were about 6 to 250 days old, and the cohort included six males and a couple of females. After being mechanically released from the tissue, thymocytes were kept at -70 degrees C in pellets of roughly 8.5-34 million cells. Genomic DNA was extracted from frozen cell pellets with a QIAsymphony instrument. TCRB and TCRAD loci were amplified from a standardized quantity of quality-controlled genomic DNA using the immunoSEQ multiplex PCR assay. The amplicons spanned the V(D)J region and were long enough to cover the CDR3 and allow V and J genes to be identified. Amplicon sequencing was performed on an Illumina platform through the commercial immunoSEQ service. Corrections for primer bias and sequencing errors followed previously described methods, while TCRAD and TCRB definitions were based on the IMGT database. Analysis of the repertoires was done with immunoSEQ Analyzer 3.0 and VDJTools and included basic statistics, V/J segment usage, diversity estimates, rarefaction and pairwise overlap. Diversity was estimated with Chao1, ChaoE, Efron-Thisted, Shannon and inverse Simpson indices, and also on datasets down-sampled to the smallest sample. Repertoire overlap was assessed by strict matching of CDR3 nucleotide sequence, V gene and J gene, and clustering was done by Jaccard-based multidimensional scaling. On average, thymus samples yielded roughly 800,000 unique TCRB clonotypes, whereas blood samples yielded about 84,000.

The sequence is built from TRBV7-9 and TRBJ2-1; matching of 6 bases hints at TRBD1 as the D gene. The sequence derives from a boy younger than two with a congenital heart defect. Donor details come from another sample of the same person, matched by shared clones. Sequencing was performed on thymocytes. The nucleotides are TGTGCCAGCAGCTTACAAGGGGGCTCCTACAATGAGCAGTTCTTC. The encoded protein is CASSLQGGSYNEQFF.